This T cell receptor (beta chain) was documented in a study of blood T cell repertoires in COVID-19. Per the study methods: Amplification with reference gene primers provided the estimates of nucleated cell counts. Generated by immunoSEQ multiplex PCR, the TCRdb table keeps only in-frame clones and is missing some. For V, J and clone size, that table is used; D and trimming come from the DNA. The table lists about 430,000 clones, 80% to 90% of them singletons. The source is a man aged 25-45 years who had recovered from COVID-19. Sequenced input: PBMCs or T cells enriched from blood (not recorded which).

CDR3 residues: CASSLAEVNTEAFF. DNA of the CDR3: TGTGCCAGCAGTTTGGCAGAAGTGAACACTGAAGCTTTCTTT. The chain has TRBV28 and TRBJ1-1; D gene ambiguous. CDR1 and CDR2 (germline): MDHEN, SYDVKM. V was trimmed by 3 bases and J by 0 bases, leaving 8 bases between them. The CDR3 length is 14 residues.